Included here is one T cell receptor (beta chain) sequence, with context. Antigen unknown. After removal of 2 bases from V and 2 bases from J, the junction contained 9 bases not matched to a gene. Germline V gene data show CDR1 as SGHRS and CDR2 as YFSETQ. The CDR3 covers 17 residues. This specimen comes from a study of OX40 agonist ivuxolimab in advanced cancers. Across the study: Allowance was made for prior anti-PD-1, anti-PD-L1 or anti-CTLA-4 therapy, and 40% to 45% had some. Study conclusions and caveats: Antigen specificity of clonally expanded peripheral T cells was not established.

Patients with autoimmune history or systemic immunosuppression were excluded. Profiling relied on immunoSEQ multiplex PCR, and the TCRdb table lists in-frame clones only, not all of them. The sample contains some 80,000 clones, 92% of which appear only once. Sequencing was performed on CD4+ or CD8+ T cells sorted from blood, taken in a trial of the OX40 agonist ivuxolimab. V and J are TRBV5-1 and TRBJ2-2; 7 nucleotides agree with TRBD2. This clonotype originated in an adult with an advanced solid tumor such as melanoma, head and neck, liver or kidney cancer. The CDR3 is CASSFSRLAANTGELFF. The DNA for the CDR3 is TGCGCCAGCAGCTTTTCGAGACTAGCAGCTAACACCGGGGAGCTGTTTTTT. Variable domain in full (rest from reference TRBV5-1 and TRBJ2-2): KAGVTQTPRYLIKTRGQQVTLSCSPISGHRSVSWYQQTPGQGLQFLFEYFSETQRNKGNFPGRFSGRQFSNSRSEMNVSTLELGDSALYLCASSFSRLAANTGELFFGEGSRLTVL.